The 23 T cell receptor beta chains given below trace back to one sample, sequenced in a study of shared clonotypes between healthy human individuals. The data were produced by immunoSEQ multiplex PCR, yet TCRdb's version contains in-frame clones alone and is incomplete. The data hold about 680,000 clones, with around 72% observed a single time. The sequencing sample was made of memory CD4+ T cells sorted from blood. Stated subset: CD45RA-negative fraction. These receptors came from a woman aged 25 to 45 in good health.

V is TRBV10-3 and J is TRBJ2-2, with TRBD2 identical over 11 bases. The CDR3 is 17 amino acids. V lost 4 bases, J lost 3 bases, and 7 bases stayed unmatched. The V gene's germline CDR1 is ENHRY and CDR2 SYGVKD. CDR3 residues: CAISAGLAGGYTGELFF. Here the CDR3 DNA reads TGTGCCATCAGTGCCGGGCTAGCGGGAGGTTACACCGGGGAGCTGTTTTTT.

This clone has more than one count but fewer than ten. The chain carries TRBV15 and TRBJ2-3; TRBD2 agrees at 13 bases. The CDR3 is 16 residues long. Germline assignment: CDR1 LNHNV and CDR2 YYDKDF (reference sequence). V lost 5 bases to trimming and J lost 2 bases; unmatched junction nucleotides: 4. CDR3 in amino acids: CATSGGTSGVTDTQYF. CDR3 bases: TGTGCCACCAGCGGCGGGACTAGCGGGGTCACAGATACGCAGTATTTT.

Here the CDR3 DNA reads TGTGCCAGCAGCATACAGGGGATTGAAGCTTTCTTT. Residues: CASSIQGIEAFF. V gene TRBV7-2 combines with J gene TRBJ1-1, with TRBD1 matching 7 bases. Germline loops: CDR1 SGHTA, CDR2 FQGNSA. V lost 5 bases to trimming and J lost 7 bases; unmatched junction nucleotides: 4. This CDR3 region has 12 residues.

The rearrangement links TRBV30 to TRBJ2-5; maybe TRBD1 (6 bases). The J call may be mistaken, given a closer DNA end match to TRBJ2-7. CDR3 length equals 14 residues. The germline V gene encodes CDR1 GTSNPN and CDR2 SVGIG (reference sequence). The CDR3 bases are TGTGCCTGGAGACCCGGGACAAACTCTTACGAGCAGTACTTC. Translated: CAWRPGTNSYEQYF.

The rearrangement links TRBV5-1 to TRBJ1-4; the D gene is possibly TRBD1 (5 bases). Germline values: CDR1 SGHRS, CDR2 YFSETQ. Trimming took 4 bases from V and 0 from J, leaving 13 bases between them. This CDR3 is built from 16 residues. The CDR3 protein is CASSEGWQTTNEKLFF. CDR3 in DNA: TGCGCCAGCAGCGAGGGGTGGCAAACAACTAATGAAAAACTGTTTTTT. The entire variable domain, with the rest obtained from reference TRBV5-1 and TRBJ1-4, is as follows: KAGVTQTPRYLIKTRGQQVTLSCSPISGHRSVSWYQQTPGQGLQFLFEYFSETQRNKGNFPGRFSGRQFSNSRSEMNVSTLELGDSALYLCASSEGWQTTNEKLFFGSGTQLSVL.

The J gene is TRBJ2-2, the V gene TRBV2; 15 nucleotides line up with TRBD2. J lost 5 bases, V lost 6 bases, and 4 bases had no gene match. Germline CDR1 SNHLY, CDR2 FYNNEI. This CDR3 comprises 16 residues. CDR3 residues: CASSGGTSGRTGELFF. CDR3 DNA sequence: TGTGCCAGCAGCGGAGGGACTAGCGGGAGGACCGGGGAGCTGTTTTTT.

DNA for the CDR3: TGTGCCAGCAGATCAGCGGGAGTGAGGTACAATGAGCAGTTCTTC. The encoded protein is CASRSAGVRYNEQFF. The rearrangement uses TRBV27 and TRBJ2-1, with 8 positions matching TRBD2. This CDR3 region has 15 residues. J lost 4 bases, V lost 6 bases, and 8 bases had no gene match. Germline V gene lookup returns CDR1 MNHEY and CDR2 SMNVEV (reference sequence).

The V gene is TRBV27, the J gene TRBJ2-6; D is ambiguous. CDR1 is MNHEY, CDR2 SMNVEV, per germline (reference sequence). V gave up 6 bases and J gave up 9 bases, with 6 bases separating them. CDR3 length: 11 residues. The chain's CDR3 is CASRSNNVLTF. In nucleotides, the CDR3 is TGTGCCAGCAGATCCAACAACGTCCTGACTTTC.

The chain employs TRBV28 and TRBJ2-5; no reliable D call. V was trimmed by 6 bases and J by 4 bases, leaving 15 bases between them. Per the germline V gene, CDR1 is MDHEN and CDR2 is SYDVKM. This CDR3 has 14 amino acids. The chain's CDR3 is CASSHVLVRETQYF. The CDR3 DNA reads as TGTGCCAGCAGCCACGTGTTGGTTCGAGAGACCCAGTACTTC.

This clone has only a few counts. The same CDR3 arises from other DNA sequences in this sample as well. The chain employs TRBV5-6 and TRBJ1-1; D is unclear. There are 13 residues in the CDR3. Germline V gene sequence: CDR1 SGHDT, CDR2 YYEEEE. Trimming cost V 4 bases and J 4 bases, with 11 bases left between them. The CDR3 loop reads CASSLGSGTEAFF. As DNA, the CDR3 is TGTGCCAGCAGCCTGGGGAGTGGCACTGAAGCTTTCTTT.

CDR3 in amino acids: CASRPRPGGAGANVLTF. In DNA, the CDR3 is TGTGCCAGCAGACCCCGACCAGGAGGGGCTGGGGCCAACGTCCTGACTTTC. V is TRBV7-8 and J is TRBJ2-6, with D perhaps TRBD2 (6 bases). CDR3 length: 17 residues. Trimming removed 6 bases at V and 2 bases at J, with 17 bases between. Germline CDR1 reads SGHVS; CDR2 reads FQNEAQ.

The rearrangement uses TRBV7-9 and TRBJ1-5; D is unresolved. V was shortened by 5 bases and J by 3 bases, with 5 bases between the two germline ends. CDR1 and CDR2 from the germline V gene are SEHNR and FQNEAQ (reference sequence). The CDR3 extends over 12 amino acids. CDR3 amino acids: CASSHTNQPQHF. In DNA, the CDR3 is TGTGCCAGCAGCCACACCAATCAGCCCCAGCATTTT.

This clone appeared a few times. The chain recombines TRBV5-6 with TRBJ2-1; perhaps TRBD2 as D (5 bases). CDR1 and CDR2 (germline): SGHDT, YYEEEE. The CDR3 extends over 15 amino acids. The V and J ends lost 2 bases and 3 bases respectively, with 12 bases between them. The CDR3 nucleotides are TGTGCCAGCAGCTTTTGGGGAGCCCTCTACAATGAGCAGTTCTTC. Protein sequence: CASSFWGALYNEQFF.

The chain couples TRBV2 to TRBJ1-1; D is uncertain. Trimming took 6 bases from V and 7 from J, leaving 12 bases between them. Looked up from germline, CDR1 is SNHLY and CDR2 is FYNNEI. This CDR3 is built from 12 residues. In DNA, the CDR3 is TGTGCCAGCAGGAGGGAGCTGGGTGAAGCTTTCTTT. Amino acid sequence: CASRRELGEAFF.

The genes are TRBV11-2 and TRBJ1-1; 8 bases agree with TRBD1. The CDR3 contains 16 residues. Germline V gene data show CDR1 as SGHAT and CDR2 as FQNNGV. Trimming removed 1 base from V and 4 bases from J; junction bases left unmatched: 8. CDR3: CASSLVGTGYGTEAFF. In DNA form, the CDR3 reads TGTGCCAGCAGCTTAGTGGGGACAGGATATGGCACTGAAGCTTTCTTT.

This clone was found a few times. This rearrangement joins TRBV9 to TRBJ2-1, with 10 bases fitting TRBD1. Germline CDR1 and CDR2: SGDLS and YYNGEE. This CDR3 comprises 15 residues. The V and J ends lost 0 bases and 9 bases, in that order; junction bases with no gene match: 6. In DNA form, the CDR3 reads TGTGCCAGCAGCGTAGAGGGACAGGGGACTTCTGAGCAGTTCTTC. Residues: CASSVEGQGTSEQFF.

This clone was counted at least ten times. The J gene is TRBJ2-3, the V gene TRBV7-5; the DNA was not compared with TRBD2, the D call given in the table. TRBV7-5 is a pseudogene locus. This CDR3 is built from 16 residues. CDR3 in amino acids: CVRSLGGAGKWDTQYF. CDR3 DNA: TGTGTCAGAAGCTTAGGTGGGGCGGGAAAGTGGGATACGCAGTATTTT.

Concerning this clone: Relative to the germline gene, one junction end is altered; a read error may explain this. V gene TRBV6-1 combines with J gene TRBJ2-7, with D uncertain. CDR3 length: 16 amino acids. From germline, CDR1 is MNHNS and CDR2 SASEGT. The CDR3 here is CASSEGPGPTPYEQYF. DNA for the CDR3: TGTGCCAGCAGCGAAGGACCGGGCCCCACCCCCTACGAGCAGTACTTC.

This chain uses TRBV7-2 with TRBJ2-1; TRBD2 aligns across 10 bases. The length of the CDR3 is 14 residues. V dropped 7 bases and J dropped 3; count of bases not matched to a gene: 3. In germline, CDR1 is SGHTA, CDR2 FQGNSA. CDR3 sequence: CASTRTSGYNEQFF. The CDR3 DNA reads TGTGCCAGCACCCGGACTAGCGGCTACAATGAGCAGTTCTTC.

The V and J genes are TRBV6-1 and TRBJ1-1; the D is unclear. The CDR3 loop spans 13 amino acids. Germline values: CDR1 MNHNS, CDR2 SASEGT. Trimming stripped 4 bases from V and 5 bases from J, with 11 bases between. CDR3 protein: CASSGPGRTEAFF. The CDR3 DNA is TGTGCCAGCAGTGGTCCCGGGAGAACTGAAGCTTTCTTT.

This clone was recorded at least ten times. The chain is built from TRBV9 and TRBJ1-2; D may be TRBD1 (5 bases). Germline CDR1 is SGDLS and CDR2 is YYNGEE. V lost 4 bases and J 0 bases, leaving 19 bases between the germline ends. The CDR3 contains 17 residues. The DNA for the CDR3 is TGTGCCAGCAGCCACCCGCAGGGAGAGCCATCTAACTATGGCTACACCTTC. Its translation: CASSHPQGEPSNYGYTF.

V is TRBV30 and J is TRBJ1-4; the D gene is possibly TRBD1 (6 bases). Germline V gene lookup returns CDR1 GTSNPN and CDR2 SVGIG (reference sequence). V was pared by 3 bases and J by 7 bases, with 15 bases between. CDR3 size: 14 residues. CDR3 in amino acids: CAWSGGGLVEKLFF. As DNA, the CDR3 is TGTGCCTGGAGCGGGGGGGGCTTGGTTGAAAAACTGTTTTTT.

The J gene is TRBJ2-7, the V gene TRBV5-1; D perhaps matches TRBD2 (6 bases). Trimming pared 2 bases from V and 1 base from J, leaving 13 bases between. This CDR3 contains 15 residues. Germline V lookup: CDR1 SGHRS, CDR2 YFSETQ. As DNA, the CDR3 is TGCGCCAGCAGCTTCAAAGCGGGCCCTTCCTACGAGCAGTACTTC. It is translated as CASSFKAGPSYEQYF.